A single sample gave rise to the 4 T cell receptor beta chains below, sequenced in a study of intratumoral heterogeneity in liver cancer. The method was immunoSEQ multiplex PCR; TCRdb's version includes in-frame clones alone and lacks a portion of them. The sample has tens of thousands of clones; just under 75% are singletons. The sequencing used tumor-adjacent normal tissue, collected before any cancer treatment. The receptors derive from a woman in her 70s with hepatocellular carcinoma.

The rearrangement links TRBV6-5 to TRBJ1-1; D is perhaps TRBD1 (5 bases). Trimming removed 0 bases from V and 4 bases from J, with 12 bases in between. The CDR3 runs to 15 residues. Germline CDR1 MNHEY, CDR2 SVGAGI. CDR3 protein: CASSYSGAGITEAFF. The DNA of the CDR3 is TGTGCCAGCAGTTACTCTGGGGCGGGGATCACTGAAGCTTTCTTT.

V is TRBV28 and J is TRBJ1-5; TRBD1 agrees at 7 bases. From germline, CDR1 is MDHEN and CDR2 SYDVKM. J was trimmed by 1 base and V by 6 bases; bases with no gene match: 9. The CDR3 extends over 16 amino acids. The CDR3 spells CASRLNRGVSNQPQHF. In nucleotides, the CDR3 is TGTGCCAGCAGACTTAACAGGGGCGTAAGCAATCAGCCCCAGCATTTT.

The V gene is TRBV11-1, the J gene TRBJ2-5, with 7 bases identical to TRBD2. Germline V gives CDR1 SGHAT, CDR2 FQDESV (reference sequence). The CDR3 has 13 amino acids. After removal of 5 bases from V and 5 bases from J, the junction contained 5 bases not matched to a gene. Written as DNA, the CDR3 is TGTGCCAGCAGCCGGGGGGATATGGAGACCCAGTACTTC. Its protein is CASSRGDMETQYF.

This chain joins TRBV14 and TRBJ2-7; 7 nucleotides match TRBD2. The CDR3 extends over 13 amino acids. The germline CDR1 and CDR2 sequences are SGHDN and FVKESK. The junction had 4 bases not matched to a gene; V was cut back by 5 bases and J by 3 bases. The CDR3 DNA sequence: TGTGCCAGCAGCGCTAGCGGAAACTACGAGCAGTACTTC. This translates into CASSASGNYEQYF. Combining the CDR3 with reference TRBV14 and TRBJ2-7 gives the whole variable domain EAGVTQFPSHSVIEKGQTVTLRCDPISGHDNLYWYRRVMGKEIKFLLHFVKESKQDESGMPNNRFLAERTGGTYSTLKVQPAELEDSGVYFCASSASGNYEQYFGPGTRLTVT.